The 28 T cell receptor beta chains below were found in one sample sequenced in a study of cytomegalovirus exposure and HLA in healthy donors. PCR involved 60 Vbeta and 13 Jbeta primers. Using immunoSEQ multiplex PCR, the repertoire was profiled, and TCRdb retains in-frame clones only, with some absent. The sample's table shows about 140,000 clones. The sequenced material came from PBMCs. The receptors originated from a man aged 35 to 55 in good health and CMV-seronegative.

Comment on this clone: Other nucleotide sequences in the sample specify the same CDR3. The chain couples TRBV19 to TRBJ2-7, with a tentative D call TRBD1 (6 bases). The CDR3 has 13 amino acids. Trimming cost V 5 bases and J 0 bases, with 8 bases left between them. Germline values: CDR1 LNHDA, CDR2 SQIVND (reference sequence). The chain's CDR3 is CASSLDSSYEQYF. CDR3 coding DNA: TGTGCCAGTAGTTTGGACAGCTCCTACGAGCAGTACTTC.

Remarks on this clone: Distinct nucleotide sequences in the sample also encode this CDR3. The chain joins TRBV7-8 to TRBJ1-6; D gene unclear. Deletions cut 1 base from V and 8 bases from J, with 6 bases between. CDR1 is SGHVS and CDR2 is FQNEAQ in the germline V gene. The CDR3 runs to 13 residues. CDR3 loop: CASSLGRDSPLHF. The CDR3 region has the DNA TGTGCCAGCAGCTTAGGGAGGGATTCACCCCTCCACTTT.

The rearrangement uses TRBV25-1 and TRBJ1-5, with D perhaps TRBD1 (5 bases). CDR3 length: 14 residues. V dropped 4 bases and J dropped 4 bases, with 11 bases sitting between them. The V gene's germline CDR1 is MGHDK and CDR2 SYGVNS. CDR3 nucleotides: TGTGCCAGCAGTGCTCAGGGTCAGAATCAGCCCCAGCATTTT. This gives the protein CASSAQGQNQPQHF.

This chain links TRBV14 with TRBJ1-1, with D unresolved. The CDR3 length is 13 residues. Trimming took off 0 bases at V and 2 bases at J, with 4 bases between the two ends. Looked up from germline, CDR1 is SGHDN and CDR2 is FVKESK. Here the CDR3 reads CASSQELNTEAFF. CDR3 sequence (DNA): TGTGCCAGCAGCCAAGAGCTAAACACTGAAGCTTTCTTT. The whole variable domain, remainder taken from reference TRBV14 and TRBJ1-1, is EAGVTQFPSHSVIEKGQTVTLRCDPISGHDNLYWYRRVMGKEIKFLLHFVKESKQDESGMPNNRFLAERTGGTYSTLKVQPAELEDSGVYFCASSQELNTEAFFGQGTRLTVV.

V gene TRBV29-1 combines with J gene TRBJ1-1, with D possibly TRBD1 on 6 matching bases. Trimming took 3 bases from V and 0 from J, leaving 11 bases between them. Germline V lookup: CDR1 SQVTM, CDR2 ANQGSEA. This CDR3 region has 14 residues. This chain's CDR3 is CSVERGGMNTEAFF. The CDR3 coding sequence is TGCAGCGTTGAGAGGGGGGGCATGAACACTGAAGCTTTCTTT.

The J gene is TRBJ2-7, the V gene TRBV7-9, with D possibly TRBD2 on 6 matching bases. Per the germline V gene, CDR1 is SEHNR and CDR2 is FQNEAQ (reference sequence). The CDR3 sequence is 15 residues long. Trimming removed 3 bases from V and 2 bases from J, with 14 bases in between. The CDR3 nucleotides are TGTGCCAGCAGCTTCGAAGCGGGCGGTGCCTACGAGCAGTACTTC. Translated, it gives CASSFEAGGAYEQYF.

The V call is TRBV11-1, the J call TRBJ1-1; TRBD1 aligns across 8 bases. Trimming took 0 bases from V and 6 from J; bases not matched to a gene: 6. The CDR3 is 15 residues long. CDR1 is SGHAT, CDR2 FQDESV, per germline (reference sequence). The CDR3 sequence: CASSLADREVPEAFF. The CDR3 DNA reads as TGTGCCAGCAGCTTAGCGGACAGGGAGGTCCCTGAAGCTTTCTTT. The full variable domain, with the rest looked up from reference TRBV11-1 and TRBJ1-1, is EAEVAQSPRYKITEKSQAVAFWCDPISGHATLYWYRQILGQGPELLVQFQDESVVDDSQLPKDRFSAERLKGVDSTLKIQPAELGDSAMYLCASSLADREVPEAFFGQGTRLTVV.

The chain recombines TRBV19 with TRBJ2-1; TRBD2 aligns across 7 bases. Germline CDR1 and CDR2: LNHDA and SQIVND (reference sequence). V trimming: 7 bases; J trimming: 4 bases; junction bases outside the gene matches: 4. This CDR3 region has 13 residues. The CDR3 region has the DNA TGTGCCAGTAACGGGGGGTTTTACAATGAGCAGTTCTTC. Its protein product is CASNGGFYNEQFF.

CDR3 sequence (DNA): TGTGCCAGCAGCTCAGACAGGTTTAACTCCTACGAGCAGTACTTC. The encoded protein is CASSSDRFNSYEQYF. The chain has TRBV7-2 and TRBJ2-7; tentative D call: TRBD1 (6 bases). The CDR3 spans 15 residues. Germline V CDR1 and CDR2: SGHTA, FQGNSA. The V end was cut by 4 bases, the J end by 0 bases, with 13 bases between.

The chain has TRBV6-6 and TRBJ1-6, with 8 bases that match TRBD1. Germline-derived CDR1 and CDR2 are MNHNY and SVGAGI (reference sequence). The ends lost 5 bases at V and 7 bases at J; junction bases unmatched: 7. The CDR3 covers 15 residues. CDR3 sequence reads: CASSDRQGQNSPLHF. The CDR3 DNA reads TGTGCCAGCAGTGATAGACAGGGGCAAAATTCACCCCTCCACTTT.

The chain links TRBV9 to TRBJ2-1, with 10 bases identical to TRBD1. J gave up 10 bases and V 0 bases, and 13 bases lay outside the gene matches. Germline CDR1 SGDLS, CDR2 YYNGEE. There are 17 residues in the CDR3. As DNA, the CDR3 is TGTGCCAGCAGCGTAGCCCTCTGGCCGGGACAGGGGATGGAGCAGTTCTTC. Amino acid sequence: CASSVALWPGQGMEQFF.

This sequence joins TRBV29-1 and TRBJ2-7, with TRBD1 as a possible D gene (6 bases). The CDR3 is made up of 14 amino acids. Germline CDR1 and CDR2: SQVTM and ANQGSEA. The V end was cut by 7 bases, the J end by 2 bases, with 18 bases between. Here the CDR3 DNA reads TGCAGCGCCTCGAACGGACAGAATACCTACGAGCAGTACTTC. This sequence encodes CSASNGQNTYEQYF.

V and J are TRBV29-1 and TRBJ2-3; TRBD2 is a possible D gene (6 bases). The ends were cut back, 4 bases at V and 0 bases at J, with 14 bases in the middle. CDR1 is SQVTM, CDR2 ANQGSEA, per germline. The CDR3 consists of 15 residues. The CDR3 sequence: CSVVGGVGSTDTQYF. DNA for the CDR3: TGCAGCGTTGTCGGAGGGGTGGGGAGCACAGATACGCAGTATTTT.

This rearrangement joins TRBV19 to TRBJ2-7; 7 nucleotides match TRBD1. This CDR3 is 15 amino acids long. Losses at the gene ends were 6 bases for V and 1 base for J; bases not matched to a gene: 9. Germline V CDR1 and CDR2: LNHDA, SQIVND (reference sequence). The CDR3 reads CASSPTGVASYEQYF. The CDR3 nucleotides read TGTGCCAGTAGCCCAACAGGGGTAGCTTCCTACGAGCAGTACTTC. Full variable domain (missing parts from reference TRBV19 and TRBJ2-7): DGGITQSPKYLFRKEGQNVTLSCEQNLNHDAMYWYRQDPGQGLRLIYYSQIVNDFQKGDIAEGYSVSREKKESFPLTVTSAQKNPTAFYLCASSPTGVASYEQYFGPGTRLTVT.

CDR3 sequence (DNA): TGTGCCAGCAGCACAGGGTACACGCAGTATTTT. It encodes CASSTGYTQYF. The chain has TRBV11-2 and TRBJ2-3; weak D call: TRBD1 (6 bases). CDR3 length: 11 amino acids. In germline, CDR1 is SGHAT, CDR2 FQNNGV. Trimming pared 5 bases from V and 9 bases from J, leaving 9 bases between.

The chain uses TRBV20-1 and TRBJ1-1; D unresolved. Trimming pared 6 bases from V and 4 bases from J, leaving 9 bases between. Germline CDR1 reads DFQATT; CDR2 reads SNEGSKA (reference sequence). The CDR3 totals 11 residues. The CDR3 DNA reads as TGCAGTGCAACACGGGGCACTGAAGCTTTCTTT. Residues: CSATRGTEAFF.

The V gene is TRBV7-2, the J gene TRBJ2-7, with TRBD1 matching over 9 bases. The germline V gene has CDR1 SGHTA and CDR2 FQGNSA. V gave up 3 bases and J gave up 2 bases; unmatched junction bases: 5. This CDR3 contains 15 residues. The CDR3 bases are TGTGCCAGCAGCTTGGCGACAGGGGGGACCTACGAGCAGTACTTC. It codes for CASSLATGGTYEQYF. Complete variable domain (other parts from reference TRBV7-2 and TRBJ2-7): GAGVSQSPSNKVTEKGKDVELRCDPISGHTALYWYRQSLGQGLEFLIYFQGNSAPDKSGLPSDRFSAERTGGSVSTLTIQRTQQEDSAVYLCASSLATGGTYEQYFGPGTRLTVT.

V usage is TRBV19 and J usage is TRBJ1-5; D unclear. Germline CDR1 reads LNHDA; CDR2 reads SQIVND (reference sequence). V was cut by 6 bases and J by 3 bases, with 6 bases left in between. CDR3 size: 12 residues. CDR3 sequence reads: CASRNLNQPQHF. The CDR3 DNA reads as TGTGCCAGTAGAAATCTCAATCAGCCCCAGCATTTT.

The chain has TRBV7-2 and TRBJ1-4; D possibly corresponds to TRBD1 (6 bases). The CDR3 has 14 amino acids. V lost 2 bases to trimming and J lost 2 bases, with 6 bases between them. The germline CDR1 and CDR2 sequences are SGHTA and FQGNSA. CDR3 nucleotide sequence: TGTGCCAGCAGCTTACAGGGGACTAATGAAAAACTGTTTTTT. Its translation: CASSLQGTNEKLFF.

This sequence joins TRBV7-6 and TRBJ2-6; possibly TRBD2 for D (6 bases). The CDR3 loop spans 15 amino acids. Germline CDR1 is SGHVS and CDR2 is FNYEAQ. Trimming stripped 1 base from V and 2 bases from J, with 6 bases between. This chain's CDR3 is CASSLGGTGANVLTF. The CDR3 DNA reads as TGTGCCAGCAGCTTAGGCGGGACTGGGGCCAACGTCCTGACTTTC.

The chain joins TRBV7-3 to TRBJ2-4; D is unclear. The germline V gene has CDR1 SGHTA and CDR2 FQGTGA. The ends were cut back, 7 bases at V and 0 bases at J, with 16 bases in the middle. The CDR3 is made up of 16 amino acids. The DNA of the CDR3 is TGTGCCAGCATATTGACTGAAATACTAGCCAAAAACATTCAGTACTTC. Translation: CASILTEILAKNIQYF. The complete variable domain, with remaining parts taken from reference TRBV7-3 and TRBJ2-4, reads GAGVSQTPSNKVTEKGKYVELRCDPISGHTALYWYRQSLGQGPEFLIYFQGTGAADDSGLPNDRFFAVRPEGSVSTLKIQRTERGDSAVYLCASILTEILAKNIQYFGAGTRLSVL.

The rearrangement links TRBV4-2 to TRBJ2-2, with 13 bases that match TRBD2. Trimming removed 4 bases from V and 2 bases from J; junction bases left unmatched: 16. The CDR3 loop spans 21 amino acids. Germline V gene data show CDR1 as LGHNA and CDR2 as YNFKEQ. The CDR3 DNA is TGTGCCAGCAGCCCACAAGGACTAGCGGGGGTTAGGCGACCTAACACCGGGGAGCTGTTTTTT. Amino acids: CASSPQGLAGVRRPNTGELFF.

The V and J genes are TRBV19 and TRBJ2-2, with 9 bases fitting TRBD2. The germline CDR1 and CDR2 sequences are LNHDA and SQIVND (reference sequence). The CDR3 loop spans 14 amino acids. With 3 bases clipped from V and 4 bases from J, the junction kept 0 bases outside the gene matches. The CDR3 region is CASSMRGGTGELFF. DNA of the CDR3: TGTGCCAGTAGTATGCGGGGGGGCACCGGGGAGCTGTTTTTT. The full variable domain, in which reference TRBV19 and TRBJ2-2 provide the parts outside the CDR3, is DGGITQSPKYLFRKEGQNVTLSCEQNLNHDAMYWYRQDPGQGLRLIYYSQIVNDFQKGDIAEGYSVSREKKESFPLTVTSAQKNPTAFYLCASSMRGGTGELFFGEGSRLTVL.

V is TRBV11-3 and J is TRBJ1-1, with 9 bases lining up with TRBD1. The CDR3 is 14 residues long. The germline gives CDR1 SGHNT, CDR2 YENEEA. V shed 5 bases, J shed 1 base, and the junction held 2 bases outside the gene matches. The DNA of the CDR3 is TGTGCCAGCAGCATGGACAGGGGGAACACTGAAGCTTTCTTT. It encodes CASSMDRGNTEAFF.

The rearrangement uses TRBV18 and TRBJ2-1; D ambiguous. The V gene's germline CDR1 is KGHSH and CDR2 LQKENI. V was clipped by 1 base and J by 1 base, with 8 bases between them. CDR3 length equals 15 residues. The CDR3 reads CASSPLHGSYNEQFF. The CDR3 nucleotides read TGTGCCAGCTCACCACTCCACGGGTCCTACAATGAGCAGTTCTTC.

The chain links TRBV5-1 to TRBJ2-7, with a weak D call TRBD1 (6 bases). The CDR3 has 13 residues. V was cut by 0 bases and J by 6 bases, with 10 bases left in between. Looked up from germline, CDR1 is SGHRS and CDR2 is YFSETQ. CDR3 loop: CASSLEGVSEQYF. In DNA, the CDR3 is TGCGCCAGCAGCTTGGAGGGGGTCTCCGAGCAGTACTTC.

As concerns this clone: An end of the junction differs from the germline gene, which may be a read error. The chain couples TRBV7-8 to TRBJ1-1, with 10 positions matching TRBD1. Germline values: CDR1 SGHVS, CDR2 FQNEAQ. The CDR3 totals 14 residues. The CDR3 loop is CASSLERDRGTLVF. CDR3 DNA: TGTGCCAGCAGCTTAGAAAGGGACAGGGGTACGTTGGTCTTT. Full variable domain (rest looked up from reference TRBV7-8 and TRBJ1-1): GAGVSQSPRYKVAKRGQDVALRCDPISGHVSLFWYQQALGQGPEFLTYFQNEAQLDKSGLPSDRFFAERPEGSVSTLKIQRTQQEDSAVYLCASSLERDRGTLVFGQGTRLTVV.

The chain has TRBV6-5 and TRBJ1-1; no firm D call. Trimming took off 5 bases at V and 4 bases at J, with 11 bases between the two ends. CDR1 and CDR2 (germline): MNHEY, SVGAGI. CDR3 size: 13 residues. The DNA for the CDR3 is TGTGCCAGCAGTGACCCGGGAGGCACTGAAGCTTTCTTT. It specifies CASSDPGGTEAFF.